A single TCR beta chain is shown here with its context. There are a few counts of this clone. The clone's antigen remains unknown. Nothing much larger sits one base from this clone, and base qualities are not available. Collaborating institutions collected whole blood in K2EDTA tubes following their own protocols. For TCRbeta analysis, collaborator samples were shipped as frozen whole blood, as isolated PBMCs, or as DNA extracted from either sample type. There are 16 amino acids in the CDR3, from cysteine to phenylalanine inclusive. CDR3 DNA is the only sequence kept; it has 48 bases, read in frame from the first base. The germline V gene (reference sequence) sets CDR1 to SGHNT and CDR2 to YYREEE. Compared with germline, V lacks 3 bases and J lacks 3 bases; bases without a gene match: 7. The data are from a study of blood T cell repertoires in COVID-19 (TCRdb year 2020). In the study overall: Samples from collaborators originated in the United States, Italy and Spain and spanned both the acute and convalescent phases of COVID-19. The material from the prospective study consisted of cDNA or gDNA derived from T cells, B-cell-depleted T cells, or PBMCs. Subjects who had been exposed to COVID-19, were actively infected with it, or had recovered from it provided the deeply sampled blood TCRbeta repertoires that made up the dataset. The repertoires were released in a freely available public database intended as a resource for research on the immune response to SARS-CoV-2. Samples were obtained from the ongoing ImmuneRACE study (first 160 participants) and from 950 to 1,500 subjects provided by 6 global collaborators. The sample metadata nearly always contained a de-identified subject ID, COVID-19 status, age in years and sex. Where available, HLA class I and class II types were obtained from metadata supplied by the sample provider rather than from assay-based typing. What the authors observed across the whole study: The amount of clinical and demographic metadata varied by source and participant and was provided uncurated.

TCRbeta CDR3 regions were amplified from genomic DNA by means of the immunoSEQ Assay, a bias-controlled multiplex PCR. Processing in the source paper ran as follows. Within the assay, amplification of reference gene primers was used to estimate how many nucleated cells each sample contained. To quantify the absolute abundance of each unique TCRbeta CDR3 rearrangement, sequence reads were collapsed and filtered. For each sample, productive Simpson clonality was calculated as the square root of Simpson's diversity index over productive rearrangements. The source is immuneACCESS, and TCRdb retained only in-frame sequences with V and J called. Part of the clones is not carried over; for the studies checked, unresolved V genes explain less than half of this, and the remainder is unexplained. That table supplies the V and J calls and clone size; D and trimming were determined from the DNA. The sample contains 130,000 or so clones, around 87% of them found a single time. Of the sample, 2% to 2.5% is held by the ten largest clones.

This receptor was obtained from a woman aged 45-65 years with acute or convalescent COVID-19. This sequence uses TRBV5-4 and TRBJ2-2, with TRBD1 identical over 8 junction bases. The sequenced sample consisted of peripheral blood. The nucleotides are TGTGCCAGCAGCTCACCGGACAGGGTCTACACCGGGGAGCTGTTTTTT. It is translated as CASSSPDRVYTGELFF. Extended through the reference TRBV5-4 and TRBJ2-2 proteins, this CDR3 yields the full variable domain: ETGVTQSPTHLIKTRGQQVTLRCSSQSGHNTVSWYQQALGQGPQFIFQYYREEENGRGNFPPRFSGLQFPNYSSELNVNALELDDSALYLCASSSPDRVYTGELFFGEGSRLTVL.